The rows below give T cell receptor beta chains drawn from one sample of a study of T cell responses to AZD1222 COVID-19 vaccine. Measured with immunoSEQ multiplex PCR; TCRdb has only the in-frame clones, and not every one. The sample carries 65,000 to 80,000 clones, approximately 90% recorded once. This specimen consisted of peripheral blood, obtained 28 days after the second dose of the MenACWY control vaccine. These receptors were collected from an adult who received the MenACWY meningococcal vaccine as a control. CDR3s include the opening cysteine and the closing phenylalanine or tryptophan. The D gene is left open where the match is weak. Not every row has a clone size; where given, it reads once, few, many or a size class.

>TRBJ1-5|NA|TRBV6-6|NA
TGTGCCAGCAGTTACTCTATGAGCAATCAGCCCCAGCATTTT
CASSYSMSNQPQHF
>TRBJ2-7|NA|TRBV5-1|once
TGCGCCAGCAGCCCGGGTGCCTCCGTCTACGAGCAGTACTTC
CASSPGASVYEQYF
>TRBJ2-1|NA|TRBV29-1|NA
TGCAGCGTTGAGGTACAGGTTTACGGAAATGAGCAGTTCTTC
CSVEVQVYGNEQFF
>TRBJ2-7|NA|TRBV7-2|NA
TGTGCCAGCAGCTTACGGGACTACGAGCAGTACTTC
CASSLRDYEQYF
>TRBJ2-7|TRBD1|TRBV10-1|NA
TGCGCCAGCAGTGATCACAGGGGATCCTACGAGCAGTACTTC
CASSDHRGSYEQYF
>TRBJ2-7|NA|TRBV6-6|NA
TGTGCCAGCAGCGAAACGGGTGGCCTCTGGGAGCAGTACTTC
CASSETGGLWEQYF
>TRBJ2-5|NA|TRBV24-1|NA
TGTGCCACCAGTGATTCGTTTGGGCGGTCAGAGACCCAGTACTTC
CATSDSFGRSETQYF
>TRBJ2-1|TRBD1|TRBV4-1|NA
TGCGCCAGCAGCCATTGGGGGCAGGGGGCCTACAATGAGCAGTTCTTC
CASSHWGQGAYNEQFF
>TRBJ1-5|NA|TRBV12-3/TRBV12-4|once
TGTGCCAGCAGTTTCGCCAATCAGCCCCAGCATTTT
CASSFANQPQHF
>TRBJ2-3|NA|TRBV9|once
TGTGCCAGCAGCCCCCGAGCGGCAGGCACAGATACGCAGTATTTT
CASSPRAAGTDTQYF
>TRBJ2-4|NA|TRBV18|NA
TGTGCCAGCTCACCCCCGTCAGGAGGGGACATTCAGTACTTC
CASSPPSGGDIQYF
>TRBJ1-2|TRBD1|TRBV9|NA
TGTGCCAGCAGCGCGGAGGACAGGGGAACTGGCTACACCTTC
CASSAEDRGTGYTF
>TRBJ1-1|NA|TRBV7-2|NA
TGTGCCAGCAGCTTAGGGTCTACTGAAGCTTTCTTT
CASSLGSTEAFF
>TRBJ1-5|TRBD1|TRBV5-1|NA
TGCGCCAGCAGCTTAGGGACAGGAAATCAGCCCCAGCATTTT
CASSLGTGNQPQHF
>TRBJ1-6|NA|TRBV18|NA
TGTGCCAGCTCACCAGCCGGGGAACCCCTCCACTTT
CASSPAGEPLHF
>TRBJ2-5|NA|TRBV6-2/TRBV6-3|once
TGTGCCAGCAGCCCCCGGCGAGAGACCCAGTACTTC
CASSPRRETQYF
>TRBJ2-7|TRBD1|TRBV11-2|NA
TGTGCCAGCAATGACAGGGCCTACGAGCAGTACTTC
CASNDRAYEQYF
>TRBJ1-1|TRBD1|TRBV11-2|NA
TGTGCCACCGTGGGGACCCTCACAGGGGGCACTGAAGCTTTCTTT
CATVGTLTGGTEAFF
>TRBJ1-6|NA|TRBV28|few
TGTGCCAGCAGTTTAACGGGGGTAGGTTCACCCCTCCACTTT
CASSLTGVGSPLHF
>TRBJ2-1|TRBD1|TRBV5-4|NA
TGTGCCAGCAGCTTGGGAGGGACAGGACCCTACAATGAGCAGTTCTTC
CASSLGGTGPYNEQFF
>TRBJ1-1|TRBD1|TRBV19|NA
TGTGCCAGTAGTAATGCTTATGGAACAGGGGGCCACACTGAAGCTTTCTTT
CASSNAYGTGGHTEAFF
>TRBJ2-1|TRBD1|TRBV11-2|NA
TGTGCCAGCAGCCCCTTCCCGCGGGACAGGGCGTTTTACAATGAGCAGTTCTTC
CASSPFPRDRAFYNEQFF
>TRBJ2-2|NA|TRBV7-2|NA
TGTGCCAGCAGCAAAACGGAAGTCAGGGAGCTGTTTTTT
CASSKTEVRELFF
>TRBJ2-1|TRBD1|TRBV28|once
TGTGCCAGCAGTACTTGGGGACAGGGGAGCTTATTGAATGAGCAGTTCTTC
CASSTWGQGSLLNEQFF
>TRBJ2-5|NA|TRBV7-9|once
TGTGCCAGCAGCTACCAGACTCGGGGAGAGACCCAGTACTTC
CASSYQTRGETQYF
>TRBJ2-6|NA|TRBV3-1/TRBV3-2|NA
TGTGCCAGCAGCCCCTTTGGGGGAAACTCTGGGGCCAACGTCCTGACTTTC
CASSPFGGNSGANVLTF
>TRBJ2-6|NA|TRBV9|NA
TGTGCCAGCCTCTCTGGGGCCAACGTCCTGACTTTC
CASLSGANVLTF
>TRBJ2-1|TRBD1|TRBV2|NA
TGTGCCAGCAGTCAGACAGGGGGCGCGATTAGTGAGCAGTTCTTC
CASSQTGGAISEQFF
>TRBJ2-5|TRBD1|TRBV5-4|NA
TGTGCCAGCAGCTTGACAGGGGTTGGGACCCAGTACTTC
CASSLTGVGTQYF
>TRBJ1-6|NA|TRBV6-5|NA
TGTGCCAGCAGTTACGGCCCGGGCCGCCGTGATTCACCCCTCCACTTT
CASSYGPGRRDSPLHF
>TRBJ1-5|NA|TRBV28|NA
TGTGCCAGCAGTTGGGAGAGCAATCAGCCCCAGCATTTT
CASSWESNQPQHF
>TRBJ1-5|TRBD1|TRBV12-3/TRBV12-4|NA
TGTGCCAGCAGCGACAGGGCCCTACAGCCCCAGCATTTT
CASSDRALQPQHF
>TRBJ2-3|NA|TRBV30|NA
TGTGCCTGGAGTGGAGGTAGGGATACGCAGTATTTT
CAWSGGRDTQYF
>TRBJ1-6|TRBD1|TRBV2|NA
TGTGCCAGCACCCAAAGGACAGGGCAGAATTCACCCCTCCACTTT
CASTQRTGQNSPLHF
>TRBJ2-3|TRBD1|TRBV6-5|NA
TGTGCCAGCAGGGACAGGGTGGCAGATACGCAGTATTTT
CASRDRVADTQYF
>TRBJ2-1|TRBD2|TRBV3-1/TRBV3-2|once
TGTGCCAGCAGCCAAGACCGGGGGGGCCGGGAACTCTTC
CASSQDRGGRELF
>TRBJ2-2|TRBD1|TRBV28|NA
TGTGCCAGCATTCGGGACAGGGATGGCGGGGAGCTGTTTTTT
CASIRDRDGGELFF
>TRBJ1-2|NA|TRBV20-1|NA
TGCAGTGCCCTATTTAAAGGCTACACCTTC
CSALFKGYTF
>TRBJ2-3|TRBD2|TRBV7-8|NA
TGTGCCAGCAGCTTAGTCGTGACTAGCGTGGGGAATACGCAGTATTTT
CASSLVVTSVGNTQYF
>TRBJ1-2|NA|TRBV12-3/TRBV12-4|NA
TGTGCCAGCACCTTTGGGCTGGGGGGCTACACCTTC
CASTFGLGGYTF
>TRBJ1-1|NA|TRBV4-3|NA
TGCGCCAGCAGCCAAGAGGGGCCGGCGAACACTGAAGCTTTCTTT
CASSQEGPANTEAFF
>TRBJ2-5|TRBD1|TRBV7-2|NA
TGTGCCAGCAGCTCTCCGGACAGGGGAATAGTGACCCAGTACTTC
CASSSPDRGIVTQYF
>TRBJ2-1|TRBD2|TRBV7-2|NA
TGTGCCAGCAGCTTTCGGGCTAGCGGGTACAATGAGCAGTTCTTC
CASSFRASGYNEQFF
>TRBJ1-1|NA|TRBV27|NA
TGTGCCAGCAGTTCCGGGTGGGGAGTGAGGGGGAACACTGAAGCTTTCTTT
CASSSGWGVRGNTEAFF
>TRBJ2-1|TRBD2|TRBV7-7|once
TGTGCTAGCAGCTTAGCGGGCGGATACAATGAGCAGTTCTTC
CASSLAGGYNEQFF
>TRBJ2-7|NA|TRBV2|NA
TGTGCCAGCAGTGAGCGGGACTACGAGCAGTACTTC
CASSERDYEQYF
>TRBJ2-1|TRBD2|TRBV5-1|NA
TGCGCCAGCAGCCCGGGGATAGCGGGGGGTCATGAGCAGTTCTTC
CASSPGIAGGHEQFF
>TRBJ2-1|NA|TRBV6-5|NA
TGTGCCAGCAGCCCACCAGGGGGGTTTTACAATGAGCAGTTCTTC
CASSPPGGFYNEQFF
>TRBJ1-4|NA|TRBV10-1|NA
TGCGCCAGCAGTGCGGCAACTAATGAAAAACTGTTTTTT
CASSAATNEKLFF
>TRBJ2-7|NA|TRBV28|NA
TGTGCCAGCAGTTCGGGACAAAGCTCCTACGAGCAGTACTTC
CASSSGQSSYEQYF
>TRBJ2-2|NA|TRBV11-3|NA
TGTGCCAGCGGGTTAAGAGACACCGGGGAGCTGTTTTTT
CASGLRDTGELFF